The entry below describes one T cell receptor beta chain. The antigen it recognizes is unknown. There are no base qualities to consult, and no much larger clone falls within one base. Whole blood was collected in K2EDTA tubes by collaborating institutions according to the institutions' own protocols. Collaborator samples were shipped for TCRbeta analysis as frozen whole blood, isolated PBMCs, or DNA extracted from either sample type. This record belongs to a study of blood T cell repertoires in COVID-19 (dated by TCRdb to about 2020). Background for the entire study: Collaborator samples came from the United States, Italy and Spain and covered acute and convalescent phases of COVID-19. The material from the prospective study consisted of cDNA or gDNA derived from T cells, B-cell-depleted T cells, or PBMCs. The dataset comprised deeply sampled blood TCRbeta repertoires from subjects exposed to, actively infected with, or recovered from COVID-19. A freely available public database, intended as a resource for researchers studying the immune response to SARS-CoV-2, is where the repertoires were released. Samples were obtained from the ongoing ImmuneRACE study (first 160 participants) and from some 1,200 subjects provided by 6 global collaborators. The sample metadata nearly always contained a de-identified subject ID, COVID-19 status, age in years and sex. Where available, HLA class I and class II types were obtained from metadata supplied by the sample provider rather than from assay-based typing.

TCRbeta CDR3 regions were amplified from genomic DNA by means of the immunoSEQ Assay, a bias-controlled multiplex PCR. In the paper's pipeline: Nucleated cell counts per sample were estimated from amplification of reference gene primers within the assay. To quantify the absolute abundance of each unique TCRbeta CDR3 rearrangement, sequence reads were collapsed and filtered. For each sample, productive Simpson clonality was calculated as the square root of Simpson's diversity index over productive rearrangements. TCRdb provides this immuneACCESS table in a form limited to in-frame rearrangements. Some clones are lacking; in checked studies, under half of them reflect an unresolved V gene, and why the rest are absent is not known. Clone size and V and J calls were adopted from that table, with D and trimming inferred from the DNA. This sample is represented by some 160,000 clones; under 80% of them were singletons. The ten top clones hold about 4% of the sample.

What the research found in general, with its limitations: How much clinical and demographic metadata was included differed by source and by participant, and the metadata was provided uncurated.

From cysteine to phenylalanine, the CDR3 is 17 amino acids long. CDR3 DNA only is kept here, 51 bases in frame from base 1. The sequence is built from TRBV21-1 and TRBJ2-5; the table's D gene call, TRBD2, was not cross checked with the DNA. TRBV21-1 is an annotated pseudogene. The origin of this receptor is a man in his sixties with acute or convalescent COVID-19. Sequenced input: peripheral blood. The CDR3 has the sequence CASSKEPSGSRRETQYF. The DNA sequence is given as TGTGCCAGCAGCAAAGAACCCTCCGGGAGCCGACGGGAGACCCAGTACTTC.